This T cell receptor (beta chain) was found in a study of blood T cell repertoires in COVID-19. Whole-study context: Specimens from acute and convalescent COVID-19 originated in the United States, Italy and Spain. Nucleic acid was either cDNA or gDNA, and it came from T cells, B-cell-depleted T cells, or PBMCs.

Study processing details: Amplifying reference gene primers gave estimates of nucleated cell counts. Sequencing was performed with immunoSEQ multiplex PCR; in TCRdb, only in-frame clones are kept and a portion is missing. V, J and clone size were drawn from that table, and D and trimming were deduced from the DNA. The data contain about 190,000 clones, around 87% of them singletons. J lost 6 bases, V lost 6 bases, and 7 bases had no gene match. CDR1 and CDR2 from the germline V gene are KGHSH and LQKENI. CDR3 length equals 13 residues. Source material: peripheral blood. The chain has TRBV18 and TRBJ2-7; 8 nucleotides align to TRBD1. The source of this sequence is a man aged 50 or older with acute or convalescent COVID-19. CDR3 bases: TGTGCCAGCTCTCCCGGGACAGGAGGCGAGCAGTACTTC. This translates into CASSPGTGGEQYF.